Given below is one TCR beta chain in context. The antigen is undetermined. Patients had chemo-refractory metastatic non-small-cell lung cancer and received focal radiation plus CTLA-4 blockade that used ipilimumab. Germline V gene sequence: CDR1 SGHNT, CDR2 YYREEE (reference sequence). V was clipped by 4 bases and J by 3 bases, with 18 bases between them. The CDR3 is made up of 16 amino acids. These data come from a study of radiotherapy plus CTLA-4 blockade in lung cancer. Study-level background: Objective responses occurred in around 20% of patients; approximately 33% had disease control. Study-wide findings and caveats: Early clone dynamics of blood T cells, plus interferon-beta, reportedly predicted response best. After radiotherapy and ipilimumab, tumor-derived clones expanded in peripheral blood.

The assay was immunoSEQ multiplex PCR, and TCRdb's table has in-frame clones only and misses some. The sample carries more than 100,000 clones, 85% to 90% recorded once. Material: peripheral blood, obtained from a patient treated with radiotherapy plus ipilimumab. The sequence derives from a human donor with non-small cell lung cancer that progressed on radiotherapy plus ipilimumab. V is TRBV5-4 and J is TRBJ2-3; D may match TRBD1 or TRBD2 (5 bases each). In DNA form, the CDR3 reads TGTGCCAGCAGCCGGAGGCAGGGATCTAGAACAGATACGCAGTATTTT. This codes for CASSRRQGSRTDTQYF.